This TCR beta chain was identified during a study of blood T cell repertoires in COVID-19. Study overall: Nucleic acid was either cDNA or gDNA, and it came from T cells, B-cell-depleted T cells, or PBMCs.

Here immunoSEQ multiplex PCR was the method, and the copy in TCRdb shows in-frame clones only, minus some. The data show about 200,000 clones, roughly 90% seen once. The V gene lost 1 base and the J gene lost 5 bases, with 12 bases spanning the gap. The length of the CDR3 is 14 residues. In germline, CDR1 is LNHNV, CDR2 YYDKDF (reference sequence). This clonotype originated in a man aged 55 to 70 who had recovered from COVID-19. The specimen was peripheral blood. The V gene is TRBV15, the J gene TRBJ2-7; TRBD1 is a possible D gene (5 bases). The CDR3 region has the DNA TGTGCCACCAGCAGAGTGTCAGGGAACGACGAGCAGTACTTC. It yields the protein CATSRVSGNDEQYF. Filled out from reference TRBV15 and TRBJ2-7, the complete variable domain reads DAMVIQNPRYQVTQFGKPVTLSCSQTLNHNVMYWYQQKSSQAPKLLFHYYDKDFNNEADTPDNFQSRRPNTSFCFLDIRSPGLGDTAMYLCATSRVSGNDEQYFGPGTRLTVT.